This entry describes one T cell receptor beta chain. Trimming took 5 bases from V and 4 from J; bases not matched to a gene: 6. Germline values: CDR1 PRHDT, CDR2 FYEKMQ (reference sequence). The CDR3 is made up of 14 amino acids. Method: immunoSEQ multiplex PCR; TCRdb's copy keeps in-frame clones and lacks some. This sample has under 95,000 clones, with around nine tenths found just once. The sample is drawn from a study of T cell responses to AZD1222 COVID-19 vaccine. The V call is TRBV13, the J call TRBJ1-2; 8 positions agree with TRBD1. The starting material was peripheral blood, obtained 28 days after the second AZD1222 dose. The receptor was derived from an adult who received the AZD1222 COVID-19 vaccine. CDR3 nucleotides: TGTGCCAGCAGCCCATCAGGGGGCCCCTATGGCTACACCTTC. Amino acid sequence: CASSPSGGPYGYTF. Drawing the rest from reference TRBV13 and TRBJ1-2, the complete variable domain is AAGVIQSPRHLIKEKRETATLKCYPIPRHDTVYWYQQGPGQDPQFLISFYEKMQSDKGSIPDRFSAQQFSDYHSELNMSSLELGDSALYFCASSPSGGPYGYTFGSGTRLTVV.